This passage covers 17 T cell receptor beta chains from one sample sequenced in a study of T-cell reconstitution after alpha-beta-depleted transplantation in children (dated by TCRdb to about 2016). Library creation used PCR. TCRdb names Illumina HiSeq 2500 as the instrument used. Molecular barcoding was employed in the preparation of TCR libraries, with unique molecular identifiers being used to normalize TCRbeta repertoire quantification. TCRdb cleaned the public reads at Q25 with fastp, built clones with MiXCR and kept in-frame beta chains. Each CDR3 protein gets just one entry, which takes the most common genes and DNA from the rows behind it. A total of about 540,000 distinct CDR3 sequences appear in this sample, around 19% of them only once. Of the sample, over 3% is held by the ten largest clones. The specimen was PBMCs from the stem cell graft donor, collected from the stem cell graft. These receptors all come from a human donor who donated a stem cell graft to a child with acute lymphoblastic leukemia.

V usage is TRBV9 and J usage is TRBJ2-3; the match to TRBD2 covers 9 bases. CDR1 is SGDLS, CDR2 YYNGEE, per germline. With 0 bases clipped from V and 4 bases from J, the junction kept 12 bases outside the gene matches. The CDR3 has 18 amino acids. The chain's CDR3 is CASSVVGSGSDLADTQYF. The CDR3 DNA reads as TGTGCCAGCAGCGTAGTGGGTAGCGGGAGCGACTTGGCAGATACGCAGTATTTT.

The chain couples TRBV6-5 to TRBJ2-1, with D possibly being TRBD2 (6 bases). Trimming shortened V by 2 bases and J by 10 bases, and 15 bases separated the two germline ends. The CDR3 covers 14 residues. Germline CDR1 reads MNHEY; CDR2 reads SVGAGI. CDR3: CASSYLTRDGEQFF. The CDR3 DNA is TGTGCCAGCAGTTACCTGACTAGAGACGGAGAGCAGTTCTTC.

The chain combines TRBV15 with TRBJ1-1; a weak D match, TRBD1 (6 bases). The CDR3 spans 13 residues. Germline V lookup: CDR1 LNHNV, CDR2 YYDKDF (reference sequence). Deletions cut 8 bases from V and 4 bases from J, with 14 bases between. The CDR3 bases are TGTGCCACCGGGGACACTTGGAGCACTGAAGCTTTCTTT. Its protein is CATGDTWSTEAFF. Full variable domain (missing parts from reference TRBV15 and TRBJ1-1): DAMVIQNPRYQVTQFGKPVTLSCSQTLNHNVMYWYQQKSSQAPKLLFHYYDKDFNNEADTPDNFQSRRPNTSFCFLDIRSPGLGDTAMYLCATGDTWSTEAFFGQGTRLTVV.

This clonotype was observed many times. The chain's CDR3 is CASSSTPVSYNEQFF. The CDR3 DNA reads as TGTGCCAGCAGTTCCACCCCCGTCTCCTACAATGAGCAGTTCTTC. The chain carries TRBV12-3 or TRBV12-4 and TRBJ2-1, with D unclear. This CDR3 has 15 residues. The V end was cut by 4 bases, the J end by 0 bases, with 10 bases between.

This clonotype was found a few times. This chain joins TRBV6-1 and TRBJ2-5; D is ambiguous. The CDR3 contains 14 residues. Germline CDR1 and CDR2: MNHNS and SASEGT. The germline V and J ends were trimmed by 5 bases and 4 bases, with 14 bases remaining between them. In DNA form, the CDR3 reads TGTGCCAGCAGTCTGGTAGTAAGAGGAGAGACCCAGTACTTC. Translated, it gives CASSLVVRGETQYF.

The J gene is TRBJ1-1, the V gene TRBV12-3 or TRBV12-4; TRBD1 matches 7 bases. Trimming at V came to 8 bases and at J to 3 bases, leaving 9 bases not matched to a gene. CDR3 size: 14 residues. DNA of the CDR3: TGTGCCAGCCCCCCTCGGACAGGCCACACTGAAGCTTTCTTT. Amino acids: CASPPRTGHTEAFF.

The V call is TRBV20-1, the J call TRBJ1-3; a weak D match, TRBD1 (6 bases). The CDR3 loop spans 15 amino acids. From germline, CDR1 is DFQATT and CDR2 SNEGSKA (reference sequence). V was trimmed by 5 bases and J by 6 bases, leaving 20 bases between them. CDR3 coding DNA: TGCAGTGCTGAGGGGGTCGGGGTGTGGGTAAACACCATATATTTT. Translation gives CSAEGVGVWVNTIYF.

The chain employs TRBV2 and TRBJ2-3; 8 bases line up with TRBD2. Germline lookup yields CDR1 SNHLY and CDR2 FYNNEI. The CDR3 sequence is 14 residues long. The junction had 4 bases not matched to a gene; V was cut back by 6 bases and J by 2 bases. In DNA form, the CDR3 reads TGTGCCAGCAGCCTGACTAGCGACACAGATACGCAGTATTTT. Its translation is CASSLTSDTDTQYF.

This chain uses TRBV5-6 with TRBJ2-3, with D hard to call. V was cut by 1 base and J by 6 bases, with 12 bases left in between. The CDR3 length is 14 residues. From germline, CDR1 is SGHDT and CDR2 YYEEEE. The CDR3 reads CASSLPLVTDTQYF. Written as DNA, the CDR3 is TGTGCCAGCAGCTTGCCACTCGTCACGGATACGCAGTATTTT.

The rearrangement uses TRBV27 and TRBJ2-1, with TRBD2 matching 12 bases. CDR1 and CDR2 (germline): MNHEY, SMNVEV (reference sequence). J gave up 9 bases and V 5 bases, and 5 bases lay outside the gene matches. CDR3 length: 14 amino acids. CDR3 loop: CASSILAGGSEQFF. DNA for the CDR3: TGTGCCAGCAGTATTCTAGCGGGAGGGAGTGAGCAGTTCTTC.

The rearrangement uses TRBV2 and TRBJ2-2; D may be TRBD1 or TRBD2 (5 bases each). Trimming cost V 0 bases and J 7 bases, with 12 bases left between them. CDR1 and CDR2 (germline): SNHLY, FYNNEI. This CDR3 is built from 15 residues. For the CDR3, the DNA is TGTGCCAGCAGTGAAGCCCTCCGGGACCACGGGGAGCTGTTTTTT. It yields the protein CASSEALRDHGELFF.

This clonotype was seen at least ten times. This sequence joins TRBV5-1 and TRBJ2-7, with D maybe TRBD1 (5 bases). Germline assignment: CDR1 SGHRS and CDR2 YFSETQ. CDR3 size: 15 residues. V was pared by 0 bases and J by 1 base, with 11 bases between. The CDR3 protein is CASSLEGQGSYEQYF. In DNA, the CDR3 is TGCGCCAGCAGCTTGGAGGGGCAGGGATCCTACGAGCAGTACTTC.

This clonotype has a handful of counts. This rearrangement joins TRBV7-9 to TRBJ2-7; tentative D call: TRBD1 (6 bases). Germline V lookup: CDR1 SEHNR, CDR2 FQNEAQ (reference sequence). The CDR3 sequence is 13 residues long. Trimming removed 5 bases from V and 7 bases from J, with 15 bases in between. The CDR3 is CASSGTGHREQYF. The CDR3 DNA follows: TGTGCCAGCAGCGGTACAGGGCACCGGGAGCAGTACTTC. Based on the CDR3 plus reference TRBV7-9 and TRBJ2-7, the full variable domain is DTGVSQNPRHKITKRGQNVTFRCDPISEHNRLYWYRQTLGQGPEFLTYFQNEAQLEKSRLLSDRFSAERPKGSFSTLEIQRTEQGDSAMYLCASSGTGHREQYFGPGTRLTVT.

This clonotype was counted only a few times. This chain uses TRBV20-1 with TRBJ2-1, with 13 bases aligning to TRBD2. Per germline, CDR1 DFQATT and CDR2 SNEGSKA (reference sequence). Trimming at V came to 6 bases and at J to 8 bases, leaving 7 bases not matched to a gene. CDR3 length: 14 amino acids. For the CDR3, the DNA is TGCAGTGCAATAACTAGCGGGAGGGGCTATGAGCAGTTCTTC. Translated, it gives CSAITSGRGYEQFF.

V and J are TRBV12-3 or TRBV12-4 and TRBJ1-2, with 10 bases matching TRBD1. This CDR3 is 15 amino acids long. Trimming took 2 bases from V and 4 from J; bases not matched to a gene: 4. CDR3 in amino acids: CASSLRWDRGYGYTF. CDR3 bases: TGTGCCAGCAGTTTACGCTGGGACAGGGGCTATGGCTACACCTTC.

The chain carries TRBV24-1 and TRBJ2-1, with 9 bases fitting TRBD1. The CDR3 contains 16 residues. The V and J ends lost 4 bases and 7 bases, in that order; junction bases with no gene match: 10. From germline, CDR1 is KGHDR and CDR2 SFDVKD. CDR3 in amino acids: CATSDLGQGMDNEQFF. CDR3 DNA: TGTGCCACCAGTGACTTGGGACAGGGAATGGATAATGAGCAGTTCTTC.

CDR3 residues: CASTSGSPYEQYF. Here the CDR3 DNA reads TGTGCCAGCACTAGCGGGAGTCCCTACGAGCAGTACTTC. The V gene is TRBV27, the J gene TRBJ2-7; 10 bases match TRBD2. Trimming took 7 bases from V and 2 from J; bases not matched to a gene: 2. This CDR3 comprises 13 residues. The germline V gene encodes CDR1 MNHEY and CDR2 SMNVEV (reference sequence).